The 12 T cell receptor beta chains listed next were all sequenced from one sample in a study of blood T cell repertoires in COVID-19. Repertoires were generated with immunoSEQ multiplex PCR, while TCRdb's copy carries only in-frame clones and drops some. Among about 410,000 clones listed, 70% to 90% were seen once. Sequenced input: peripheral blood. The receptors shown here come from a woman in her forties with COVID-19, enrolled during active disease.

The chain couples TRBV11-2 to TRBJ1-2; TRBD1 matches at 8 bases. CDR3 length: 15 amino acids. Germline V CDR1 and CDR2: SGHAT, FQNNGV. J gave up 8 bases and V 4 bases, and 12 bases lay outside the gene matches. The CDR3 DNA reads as TGTGCCAGCAGCTACTATTACAGGGGGGCAAAAGGCTACACCTTC. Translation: CASSYYYRGAKGYTF.

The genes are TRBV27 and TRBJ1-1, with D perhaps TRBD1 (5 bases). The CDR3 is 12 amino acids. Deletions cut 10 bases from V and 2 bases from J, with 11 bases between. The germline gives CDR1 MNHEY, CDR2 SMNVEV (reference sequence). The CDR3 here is CATSGGNTEAFF. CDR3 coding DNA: TGTGCCACCTCCGGGGGTAACACTGAAGCTTTCTTT.

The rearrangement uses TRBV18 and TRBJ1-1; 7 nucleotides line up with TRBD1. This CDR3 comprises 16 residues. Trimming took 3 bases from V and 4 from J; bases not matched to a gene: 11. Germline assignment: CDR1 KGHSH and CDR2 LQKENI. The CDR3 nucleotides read TGTGCCAGCTCACCCAGTCAGGGGGGCGTAGGCACTGAAGCTTTCTTT. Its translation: CASSPSQGGVGTEAFF.

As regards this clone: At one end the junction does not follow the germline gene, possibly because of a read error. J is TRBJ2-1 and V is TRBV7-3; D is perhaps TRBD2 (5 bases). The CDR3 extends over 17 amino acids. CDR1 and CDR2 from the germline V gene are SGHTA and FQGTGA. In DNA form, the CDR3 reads TGTGCCAGCAGCTTAACGGCTAGTCCTAGCTCCTACAATAAGCAGTTCTTC. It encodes CASSLTASPSSYNKQFF.

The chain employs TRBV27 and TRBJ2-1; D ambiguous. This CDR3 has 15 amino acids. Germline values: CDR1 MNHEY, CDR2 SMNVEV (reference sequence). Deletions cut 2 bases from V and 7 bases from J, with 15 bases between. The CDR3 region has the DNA TGTGCCAGCAGTTTAAGTGGGCTTTCGGCAAATGAGCAGTTCTTC. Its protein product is CASSLSGLSANEQFF.

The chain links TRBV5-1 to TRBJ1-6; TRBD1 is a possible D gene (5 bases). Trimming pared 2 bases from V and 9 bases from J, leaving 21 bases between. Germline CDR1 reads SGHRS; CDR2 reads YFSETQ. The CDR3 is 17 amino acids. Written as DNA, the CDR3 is TGCGCCAGCAGCTTAGGGGCCCTCGGCGGGGCGGGTTCACCCCTCCACTTT. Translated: CASSLGALGGAGSPLHF.

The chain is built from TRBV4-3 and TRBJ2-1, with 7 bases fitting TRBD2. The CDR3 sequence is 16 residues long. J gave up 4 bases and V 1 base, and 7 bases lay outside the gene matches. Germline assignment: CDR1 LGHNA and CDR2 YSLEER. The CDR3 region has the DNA TGCGCCAGCAGCCAAGCAGGTGGCGGGGGATACAATGAGCAGTTCTTC. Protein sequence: CASSQAGGGGYNEQFF.

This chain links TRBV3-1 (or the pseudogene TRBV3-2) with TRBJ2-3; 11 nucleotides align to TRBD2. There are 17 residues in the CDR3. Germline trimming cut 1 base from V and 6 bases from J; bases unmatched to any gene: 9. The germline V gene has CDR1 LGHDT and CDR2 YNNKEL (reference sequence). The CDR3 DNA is TGTGCCAGCAGCCAAGGGACTAGCGGGTTCTATACGGATACGCAGTATTTT. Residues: CASSQGTSGFYTDTQYF.

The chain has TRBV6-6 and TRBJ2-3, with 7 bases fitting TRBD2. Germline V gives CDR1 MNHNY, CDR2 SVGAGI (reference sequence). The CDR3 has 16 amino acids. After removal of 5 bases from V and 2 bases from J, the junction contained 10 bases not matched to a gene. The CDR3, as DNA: TGTGCCAGCAGTCGAGGGGCGGGAGTGGACACAGATACGCAGTATTTT. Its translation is CASSRGAGVDTDTQYF.

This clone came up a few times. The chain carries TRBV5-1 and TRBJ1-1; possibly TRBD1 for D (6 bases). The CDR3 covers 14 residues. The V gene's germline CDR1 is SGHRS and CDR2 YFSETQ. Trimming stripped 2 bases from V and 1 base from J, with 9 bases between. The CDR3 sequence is CASSFMDRNTEAFF. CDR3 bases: TGCGCCAGCAGCTTCATGGACAGGAACACTGAAGCTTTCTTT.

CDR3 nucleotides: TGTGCCAGCAGTTCTGGGGGGTTCCAGTTCTTC. Translated: CASSSGGFQFF. This sequence joins TRBV11-2 and TRBJ2-1; weak D call: TRBD2 (6 bases). The CDR3 covers 11 residues. V was trimmed by 6 bases and J by 13 bases, leaving 13 bases between them. Germline CDR1 and CDR2: SGHAT and FQNNGV.

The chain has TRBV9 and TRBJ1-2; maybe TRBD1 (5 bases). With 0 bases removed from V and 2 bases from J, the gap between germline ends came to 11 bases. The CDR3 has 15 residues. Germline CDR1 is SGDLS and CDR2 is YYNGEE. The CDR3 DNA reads TGTGCCAGCAGCGTAGCTTCCTCAGGGAACTATGGCTACACCTTC. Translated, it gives CASSVASSGNYGYTF.